The entry below describes one T cell receptor (beta chain). The antigen is not known. Here immunoSEQ multiplex PCR was the method, and the copy in TCRdb shows in-frame clones only, minus some. The sample yields over 150,000 clones, about nine tenths seen once. The CDR3 totals 15 residues. The sample belongs to a study of T cell responses to AZD1222 COVID-19 vaccine. Findings and limits, study-wide: Donors skewed white British and female; clonal diversity was possibly underestimated. Sampled repertoires all dated from after the peak T cell response. The study reported that nearly half of spike-specific TCRs target unmutated variant regions.

This chain joins TRBV12-2 and TRBJ1-2. TRBV12-2 constitutes a pseudogene. The clonotype comes from an adult in good health. The sequenced sample was peripheral blood, obtained on day 0 of AZD1222 vaccination. In DNA, the CDR3 is TGTGCAAGTCGCCCAGGGACGGAGCCTAACTATGGCTACACCTTC. Translating gives CASRPGTEPNYGYTF.